This T cell receptor beta chain was sequenced for a study of blood T cell repertoires in COVID-19. The CDR3 spans 14 residues. The germline V gene has CDR1 MDHEN and CDR2 SYDVKM. The V segment lost 3 bases and the J segment 9 bases; nucleotides outside the gene matches: 6. The assay was immunoSEQ multiplex PCR, and TCRdb's table has in-frame clones only and misses some. Here the sample spans approximately 210,000 clones, roughly 84% being singletons. This chain joins TRBV28 and TRBJ2-5; the match to TRBD2 covers 11 bases. The sequence was collected from a woman of 80 years or more with acute or convalescent COVID-19. The sample was peripheral blood. The CDR3 DNA is TGTGCCAGCAGTTTGACTAGCGGGGCGGGGGCCCAGTACTTC. Its protein is CASSLTSGAGAQYF.